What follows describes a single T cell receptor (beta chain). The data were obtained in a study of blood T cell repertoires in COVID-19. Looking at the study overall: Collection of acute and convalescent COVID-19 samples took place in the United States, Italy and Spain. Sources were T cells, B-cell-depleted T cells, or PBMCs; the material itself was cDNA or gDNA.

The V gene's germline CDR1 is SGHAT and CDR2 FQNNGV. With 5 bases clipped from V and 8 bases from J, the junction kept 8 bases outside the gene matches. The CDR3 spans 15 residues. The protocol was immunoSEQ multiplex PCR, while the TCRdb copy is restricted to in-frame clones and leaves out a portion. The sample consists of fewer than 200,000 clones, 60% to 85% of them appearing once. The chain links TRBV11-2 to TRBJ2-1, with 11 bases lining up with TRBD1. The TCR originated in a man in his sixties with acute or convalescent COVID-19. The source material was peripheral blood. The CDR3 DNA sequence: TGTGCCAGCAGCCCAAGGACAGGGGGCTTGGATGAGCAGTTCTTC. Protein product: CASSPRTGGLDEQFF.